This T cell receptor beta chain was documented in a study of cytomegalovirus exposure and HLA in healthy donors. The study, taken as a whole, reports: Testing in vitro showed a few CMV-associated chains specific for CMV antigens. There were several of the most significant clusters that appeared linked to common viral pathogens in a later analysis.

Details on this clone: The antigen remains unidentified.

Primers: 60 Vbeta forward and 13 Jbeta reverse. The data were produced by immunoSEQ multiplex PCR, yet TCRdb's version contains in-frame clones alone and is incomplete. Among under 130,000 clones, 74% were seen once, and the ten largest hold less than 3.5%. The specimen was PBMCs. The sequence was collected from a middle-aged man in good health and CMV-seropositive.

CDR3 sequence: CASSSYATGSGANVLTF. CDR3 DNA: TGTGCCAGCAGTTCATACGCAACAGGCTCGGGGGCCAACGTCCTGACTTTC. The rearrangement uses TRBV27 and TRBJ2-6, with D possibly being TRBD1 (5 bases). This CDR3 contains 17 residues. Germline-derived CDR1 and CDR2 are MNHEY and SMNVEV (reference sequence). V was pared by 4 bases and J by 4 bases, with 17 bases between.